Listed below are T cell receptor beta chains from one sample, sequenced in a study of shared clonotypes between healthy human individuals. TCRdb's copy holds only in-frame clones and misses some; the assay was immunoSEQ multiplex PCR. The sample yields a few million clones, more than 90% seen once. Sequenced material: naive CD4+ T cells sorted from blood. Receptor source: a man between 18 and 35 years old in good health. CDR3s leave out the opening cysteine and the closing phenylalanine or tryptophan.

CDR3 length,V gene,CDR3 protein
13,TRBV4-3,ASSRNRGINQPQH
13,TRBV7-9,ASLAALRSSYEQY
12,TRBV5-1,ASSLIPSNYEQY
13,TRBV7-9,ASTHTQGAVATQY
15,TRBV5-1,ASSRRSGTGNGETQY
11,TRBV7-2,ASSLGGKETQY
12,TRBV18,ASSPPGTGYGYT
13,TRBV29-1,SVEDRQGASYEQY
14,TRBV19,ASTKRAGGKNNEQF
11,TRBV30,AWSAGLTDTQY
11,TRBV10-2,ASSEFKGQGLF